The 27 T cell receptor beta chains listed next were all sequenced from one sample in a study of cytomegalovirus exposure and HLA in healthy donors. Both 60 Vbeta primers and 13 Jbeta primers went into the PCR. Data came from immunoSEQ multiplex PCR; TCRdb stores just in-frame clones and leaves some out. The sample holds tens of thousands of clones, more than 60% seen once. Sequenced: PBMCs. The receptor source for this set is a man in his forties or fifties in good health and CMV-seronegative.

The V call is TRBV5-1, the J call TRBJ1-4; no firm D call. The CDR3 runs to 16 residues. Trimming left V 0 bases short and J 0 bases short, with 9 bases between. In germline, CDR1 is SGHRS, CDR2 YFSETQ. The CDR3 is CASSLVSGATNEKLFF. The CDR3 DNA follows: TGCGCCAGCAGCTTGGTTTCGGGAGCAACTAATGAAAAACTGTTTTTT.

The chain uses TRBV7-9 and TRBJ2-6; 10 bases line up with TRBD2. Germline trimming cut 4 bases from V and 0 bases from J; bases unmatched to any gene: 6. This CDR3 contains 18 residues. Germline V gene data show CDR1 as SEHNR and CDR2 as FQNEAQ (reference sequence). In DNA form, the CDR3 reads TGTGCCAGCAGCTCGACTAGCGGGTTCAGCTCTGGGGCCAACGTCCTGACTTTC. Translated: CASSSTSGFSSGANVLTF.

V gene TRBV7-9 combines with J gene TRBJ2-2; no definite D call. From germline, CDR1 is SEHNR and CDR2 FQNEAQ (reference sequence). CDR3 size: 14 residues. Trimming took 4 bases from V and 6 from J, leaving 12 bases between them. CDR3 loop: CASSSDIHSGELFF. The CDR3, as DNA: TGTGCCAGCAGCTCAGACATCCATTCCGGGGAGCTGTTTTTT.

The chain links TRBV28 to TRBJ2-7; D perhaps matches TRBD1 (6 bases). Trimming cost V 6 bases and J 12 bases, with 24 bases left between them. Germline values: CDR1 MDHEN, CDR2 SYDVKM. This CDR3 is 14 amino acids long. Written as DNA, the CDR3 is TGTGCCAGCAGCCAACAGGCAGGGGCTGCCATCGGGTACTTC. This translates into CASSQQAGAAIGYF.

In DNA form, the CDR3 reads TGTGCCAGCAGCTTAGGGGCAGGGGCCACCATAGGGCAGTTCTTC. Protein product: CASSLGAGATIGQFF. The V call is TRBV11-2, the J call TRBJ2-1; a weak D match, TRBD1 (6 bases). The V gene's germline CDR1 is SGHAT and CDR2 FQNNGV. V dropped 1 base and J dropped 12 bases, with 19 bases sitting between them. The CDR3 totals 15 residues.

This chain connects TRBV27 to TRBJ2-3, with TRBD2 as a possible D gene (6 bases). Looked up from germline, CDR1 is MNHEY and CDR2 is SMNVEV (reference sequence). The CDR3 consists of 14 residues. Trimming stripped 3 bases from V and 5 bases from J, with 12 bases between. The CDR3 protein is CASSLWGRKDTQYF. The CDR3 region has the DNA TGTGCCAGCAGTTTGTGGGGGAGGAAAGATACGCAGTATTTT.

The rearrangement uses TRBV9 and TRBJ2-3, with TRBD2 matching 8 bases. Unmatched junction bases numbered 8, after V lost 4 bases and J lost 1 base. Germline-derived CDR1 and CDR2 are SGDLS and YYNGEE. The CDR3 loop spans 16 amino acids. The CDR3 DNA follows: TGTGCCAGCAGCTCACAACTAGCGGAGGGCACAGATACGCAGTATTTT. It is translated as CASSSQLAEGTDTQYF.

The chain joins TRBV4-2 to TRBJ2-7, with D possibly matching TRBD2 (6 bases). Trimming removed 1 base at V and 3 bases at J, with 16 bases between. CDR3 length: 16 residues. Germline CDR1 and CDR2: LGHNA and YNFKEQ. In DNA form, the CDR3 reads TGTGCCAGCAGCCAAGGGGTTCCCGGAGGGAACTACGAGCAGTACTTC. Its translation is CASSQGVPGGNYEQYF.

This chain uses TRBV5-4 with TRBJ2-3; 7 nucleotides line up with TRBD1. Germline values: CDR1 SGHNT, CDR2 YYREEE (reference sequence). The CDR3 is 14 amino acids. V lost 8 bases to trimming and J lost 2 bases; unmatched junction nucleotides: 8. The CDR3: CARGTDQYTDTQYF. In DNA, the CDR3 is TGTGCCAGGGGGACAGACCAGTACACAGATACGCAGTATTTT.

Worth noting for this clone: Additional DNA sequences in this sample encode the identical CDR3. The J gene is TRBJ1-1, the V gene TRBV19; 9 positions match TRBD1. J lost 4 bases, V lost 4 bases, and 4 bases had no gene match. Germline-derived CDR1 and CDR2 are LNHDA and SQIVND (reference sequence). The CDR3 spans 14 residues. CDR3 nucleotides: TGTGCCAGTAGTAGAAAGGGACAGGGCACTGAAGCTTTCTTT. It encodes CASSRKGQGTEAFF.

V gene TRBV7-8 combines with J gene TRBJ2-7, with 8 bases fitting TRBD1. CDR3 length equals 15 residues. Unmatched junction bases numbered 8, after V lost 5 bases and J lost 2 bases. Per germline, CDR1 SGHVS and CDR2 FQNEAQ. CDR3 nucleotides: TGTGCCAGCAGCCAAACAGGGGGGAACCCCTACGAGCAGTACTTC. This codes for CASSQTGGNPYEQYF.

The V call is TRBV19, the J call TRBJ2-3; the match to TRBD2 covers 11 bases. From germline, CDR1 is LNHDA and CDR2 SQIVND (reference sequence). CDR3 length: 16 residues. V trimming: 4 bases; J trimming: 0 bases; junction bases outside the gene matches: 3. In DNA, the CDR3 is TGTGCCAGTAGTACCAGGACTAGCGGGAGCACAGATACGCAGTATTTT. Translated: CASSTRTSGSTDTQYF. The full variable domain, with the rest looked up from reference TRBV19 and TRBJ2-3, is DGGITQSPKYLFRKEGQNVTLSCEQNLNHDAMYWYRQDPGQGLRLIYYSQIVNDFQKGDIAEGYSVSREKKESFPLTVTSAQKNPTAFYLCASSTRTSGSTDTQYFGPGTRLTVL.

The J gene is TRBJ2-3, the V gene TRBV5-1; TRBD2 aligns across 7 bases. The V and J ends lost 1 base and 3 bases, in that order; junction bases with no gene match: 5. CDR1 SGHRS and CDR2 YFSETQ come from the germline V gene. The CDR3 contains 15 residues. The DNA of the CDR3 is TGCGCCAGCAGCTTGCGGGAGGTAGGGACAGATACGCAGTATTTT. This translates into CASSLREVGTDTQYF.

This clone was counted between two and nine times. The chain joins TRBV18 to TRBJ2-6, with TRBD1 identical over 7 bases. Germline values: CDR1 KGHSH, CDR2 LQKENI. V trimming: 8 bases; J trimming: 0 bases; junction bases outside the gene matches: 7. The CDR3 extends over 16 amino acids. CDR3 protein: CASADRSSSGANVLTF. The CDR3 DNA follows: TGTGCCAGCGCGGACAGGAGTAGCTCTGGGGCCAACGTCCTGACTTTC.

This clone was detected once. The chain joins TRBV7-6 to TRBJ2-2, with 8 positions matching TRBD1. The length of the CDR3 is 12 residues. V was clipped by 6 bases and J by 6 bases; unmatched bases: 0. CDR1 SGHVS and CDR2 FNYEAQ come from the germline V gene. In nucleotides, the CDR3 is TGTGCCAGCAGGACAGGGGCCGGGGAGCTGTTTTTT. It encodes CASRTGAGELFF.

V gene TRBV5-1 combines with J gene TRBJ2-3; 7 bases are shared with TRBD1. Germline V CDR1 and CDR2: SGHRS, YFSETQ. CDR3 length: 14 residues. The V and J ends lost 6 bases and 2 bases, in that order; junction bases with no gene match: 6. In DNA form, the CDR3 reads TGCGCCAGCAAAGGGGGACAGAACACAGATACGCAGTATTTT. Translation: CASKGGQNTDTQYF. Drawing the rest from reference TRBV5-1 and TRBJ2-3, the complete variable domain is KAGVTQTPRYLIKTRGQQVTLSCSPISGHRSVSWYQQTPGQGLQFLFEYFSETQRNKGNFPGRFSGRQFSNSRSEMNVSTLELGDSALYLCASKGGQNTDTQYFGPGTRLTVL.

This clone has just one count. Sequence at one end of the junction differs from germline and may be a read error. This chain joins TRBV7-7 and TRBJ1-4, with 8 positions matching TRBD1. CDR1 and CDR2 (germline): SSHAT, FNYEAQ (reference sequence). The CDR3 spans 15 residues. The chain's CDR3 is CASSLRTGYSEKLFF. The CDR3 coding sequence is TGTGCTAGCAGCCTTCGGACAGGGTATAGCGAAAAACTGTTTTTT.

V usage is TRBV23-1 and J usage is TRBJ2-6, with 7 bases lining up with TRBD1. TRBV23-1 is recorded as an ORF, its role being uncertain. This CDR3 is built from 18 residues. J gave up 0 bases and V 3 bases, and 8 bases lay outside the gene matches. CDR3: CASSHPWDRTSGANVLTF. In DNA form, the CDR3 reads TGCGCCAGCAGTCACCCTTGGGACAGAACCTCTGGGGCCAACGTCCTGACTTTC.

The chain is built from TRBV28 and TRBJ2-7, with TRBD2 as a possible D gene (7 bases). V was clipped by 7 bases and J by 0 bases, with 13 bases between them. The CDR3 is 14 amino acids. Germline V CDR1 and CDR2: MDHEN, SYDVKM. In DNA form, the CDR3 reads TGTGCCAGCACCTCAGGGGAGGGCTCCTACGAGCAGTACTTC. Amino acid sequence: CASTSGEGSYEQYF.

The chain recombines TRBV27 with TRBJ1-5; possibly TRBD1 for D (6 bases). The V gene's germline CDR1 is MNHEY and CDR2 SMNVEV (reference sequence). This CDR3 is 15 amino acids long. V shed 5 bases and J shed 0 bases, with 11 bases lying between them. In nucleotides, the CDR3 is TGTGCCAGCAGTCAACAGGGTCGTAGCAATCAGCCCCAGCATTTT. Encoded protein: CASSQQGRSNQPQHF.

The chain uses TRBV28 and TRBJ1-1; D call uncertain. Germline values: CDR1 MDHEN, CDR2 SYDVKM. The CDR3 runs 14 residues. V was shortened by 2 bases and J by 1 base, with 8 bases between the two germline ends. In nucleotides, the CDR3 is TGTGCCAGCAGTTTAAGAGTCCGGAACACTGAAGCTTTCTTT. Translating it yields CASSLRVRNTEAFF. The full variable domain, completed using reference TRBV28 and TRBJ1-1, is DVKVTQSSRYLVKRTGEKVFLECVQDMDHENMFWYRQDPGLGLRLIYFSYDVKMKEKGDIPEGYSVSREKKERFSLILESASTNQTSMYLCASSLRVRNTEAFFGQGTRLTVV.

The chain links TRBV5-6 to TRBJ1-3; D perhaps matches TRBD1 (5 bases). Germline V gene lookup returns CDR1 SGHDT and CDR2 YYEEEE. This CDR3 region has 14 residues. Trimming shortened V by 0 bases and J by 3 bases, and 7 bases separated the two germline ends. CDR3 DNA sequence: TGTGCCAGCAGCTTGGCAGGGCATGGAAACACCATATATTTT. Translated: CASSLAGHGNTIYF.

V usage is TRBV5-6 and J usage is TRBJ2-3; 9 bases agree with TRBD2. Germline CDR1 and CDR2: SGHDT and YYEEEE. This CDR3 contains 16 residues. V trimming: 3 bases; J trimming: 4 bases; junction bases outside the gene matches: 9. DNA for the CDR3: TGTGCCAGCAGCTCACCCCCTAGCGGGATGCCAGATACGCAGTATTTT. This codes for CASSSPPSGMPDTQYF. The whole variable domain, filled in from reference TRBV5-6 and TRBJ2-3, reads DAGVTQSPTHLIKTRGQQVTLRCSPKSGHDTVSWYQQALGQGPQFIFQYYEEEERQRGNFPDRFSGHQFPNYSSELNVNALLLGDSALYLCASSSPPSGMPDTQYFGPGTRLTVL.

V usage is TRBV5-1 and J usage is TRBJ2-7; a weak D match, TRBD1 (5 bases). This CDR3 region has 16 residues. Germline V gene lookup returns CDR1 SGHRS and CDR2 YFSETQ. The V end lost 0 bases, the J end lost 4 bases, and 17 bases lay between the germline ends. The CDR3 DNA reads TGCGCCAGCAGCTTGGGCTCCCTTCCAGGGCGGTACGAGCAGTACTTC. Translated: CASSLGSLPGRYEQYF.

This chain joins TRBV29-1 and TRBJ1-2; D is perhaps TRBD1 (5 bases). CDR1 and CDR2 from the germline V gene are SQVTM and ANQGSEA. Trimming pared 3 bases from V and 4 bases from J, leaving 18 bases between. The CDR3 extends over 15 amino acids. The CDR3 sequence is CSVDRLSQGFYGYTF. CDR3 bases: TGCAGCGTTGATAGGCTGAGTCAGGGTTTCTATGGCTACACCTTC.

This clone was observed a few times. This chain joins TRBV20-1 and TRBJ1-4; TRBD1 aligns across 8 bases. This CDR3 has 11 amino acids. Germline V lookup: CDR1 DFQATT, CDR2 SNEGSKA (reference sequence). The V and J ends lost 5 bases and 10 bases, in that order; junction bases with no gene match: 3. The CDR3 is CSAGQGVKLFF. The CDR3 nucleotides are TGCAGTGCTGGACAGGGTGTAAAACTGTTTTTT.

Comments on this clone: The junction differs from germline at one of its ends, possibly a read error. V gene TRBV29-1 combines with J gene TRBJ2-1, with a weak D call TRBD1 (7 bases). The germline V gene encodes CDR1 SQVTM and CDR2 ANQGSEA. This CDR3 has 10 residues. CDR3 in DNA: TGCAGCGTTAATAAGGCAGGGGGGATCTTC. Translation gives CSVNKAGGIF.